The sequence of this T cell receptor (beta chain) was determined in a study of regulatory T cells in long-lasting Graves disease. This clonotype was seen ten or more times. Time point here: persistent/refractory GD, antithyroid drugs over 5 years with positive TRAb. From PBMCs, RNA was extracted and then used to make the TCR library. Patient provenance is recorded as an endocrinology department in Xi'an, China. The authors drew 8.5 to 9.5 milliliters of peripheral blood into EDTA tubes. Combining iRepertoire HTBI primers with Arm-PCR of CDR3 regions, the authors built TCR beta libraries. One entry per CDR3 protein results from TCRdb running MiXCR on the multiplex PCR reads. The sample includes under 500,000 distinct CDR3 sequences, around 21% of them seen just once. The V and J ends lost 6 bases and 10 bases, in that order; junction bases with no gene match: 12. Per germline, CDR1 MDHEN and CDR2 SYDVKM. This CDR3 is 16 amino acids long.

This clonotype originated in a female donor with Graves disease. The sample in question was peripheral blood mononuclear cells (PBMCs), obtained when the disease was refractory, from a patient treated with antithyroid drugs. The chain links TRBV28 to TRBJ2-1; 13 positions match TRBD2. In DNA form, the CDR3 reads TGTGCCAGCAGATATGCGGGACTAGCGGGAACGGGAGAGCAGTTCTTC. Its protein is CASRYAGLAGTGEQFF.